This TCR beta chain was obtained from a study of shared clonotypes between healthy human individuals. For the study at large: Per-donor plates numbered three CD4 naive, three CD4 memory, two CD8 naive and one CD8 memory.

The germline V and J ends were trimmed by 0 bases and 7 bases, with 14 bases remaining between them. The V gene's germline CDR1 is SGDLS and CDR2 YYNGEE. The CDR3 is 15 residues long. Regarding this clone: No antigen is known for it.

CD8 cells classed as naive were CD45RO-negative and positively selected for CCR7, excluding terminally differentiated effector memory CD45RA+ cells. The study ran the assay at deep level. Method: immunoSEQ multiplex PCR; TCRdb's copy keeps in-frame clones and lacks some. The sample includes about 590,000 clones, roughly 95% of them seen just once. Overall study results and limits: The small donor group covered limited genetic and exposure diversity. Sharing of clonotypes among donors was expected to vary with sequencing depth.

The sequence came from a woman aged 25 to 45 in good health. The sample consisted of naive CD8+ T cells sorted from blood. The chain couples TRBV9 to TRBJ2-1; maybe TRBD2 (6 bases). The chain's CDR3 is CASSVGGGTRNEQFF. The CDR3, as DNA: TGTGCCAGCAGCGTAGGGGGCGGGACCAGAAATGAGCAGTTCTTC.